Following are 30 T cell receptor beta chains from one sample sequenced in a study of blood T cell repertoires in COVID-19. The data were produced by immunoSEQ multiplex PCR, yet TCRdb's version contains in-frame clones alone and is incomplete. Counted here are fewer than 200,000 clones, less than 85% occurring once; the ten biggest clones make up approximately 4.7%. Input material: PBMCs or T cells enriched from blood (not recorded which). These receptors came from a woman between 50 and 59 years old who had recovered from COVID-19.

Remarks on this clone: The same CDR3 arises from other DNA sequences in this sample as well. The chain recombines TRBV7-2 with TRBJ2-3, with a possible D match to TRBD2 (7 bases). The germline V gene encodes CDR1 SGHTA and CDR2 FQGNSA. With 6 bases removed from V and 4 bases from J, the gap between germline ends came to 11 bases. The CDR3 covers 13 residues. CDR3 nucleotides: TGTGCCAGCAGGTCGGGGGGCGCAGATACGCAGTATTTT. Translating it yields CASRSGGADTQYF.

The CDR3 spells CASSQPRTGGGTEAFF. The CDR3 coding sequence is TGTGCCAGCAGCCAACCTCGGACAGGGGGTGGCACTGAAGCTTTCTTT. The chain employs TRBV3-1 (or the pseudogene TRBV3-2) and TRBJ1-1; 10 positions agree with TRBD1. Germline-derived CDR1 and CDR2 are LGHDT and YNNKEL (reference sequence). CDR3 length: 16 residues. The ends lost 2 bases at V and 4 bases at J; junction bases unmatched: 7.

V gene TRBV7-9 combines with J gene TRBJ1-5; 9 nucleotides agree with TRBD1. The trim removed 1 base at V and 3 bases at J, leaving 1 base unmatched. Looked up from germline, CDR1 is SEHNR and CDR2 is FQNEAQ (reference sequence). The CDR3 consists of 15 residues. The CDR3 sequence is CASSLGDRDNQPQHF. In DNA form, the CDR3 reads TGTGCCAGCAGCTTAGGGGACAGGGACAATCAGCCCCAGCATTTT.

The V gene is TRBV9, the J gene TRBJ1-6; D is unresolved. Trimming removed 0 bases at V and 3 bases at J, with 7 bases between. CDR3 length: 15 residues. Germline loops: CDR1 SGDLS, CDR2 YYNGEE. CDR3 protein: CASSVDGSYNSPLHF. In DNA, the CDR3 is TGTGCCAGCAGCGTAGATGGGAGCTATAATTCACCCCTCCACTTT.

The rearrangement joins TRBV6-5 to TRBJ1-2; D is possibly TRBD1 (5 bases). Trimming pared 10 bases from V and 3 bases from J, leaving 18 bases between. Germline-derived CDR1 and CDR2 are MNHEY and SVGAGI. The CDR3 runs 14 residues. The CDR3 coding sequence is TGTGCCACCCGGCCAGGTCCCAGGGACTATGGCTACACCTTC. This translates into CATRPGPRDYGYTF.

The CDR3 here is CSPGGNYGYTF. In nucleotides, the CDR3 is TGCAGTCCGGGAGGAAACTATGGCTACACCTTC. The chain is built from TRBV20-1 and TRBJ1-2, with D unresolved. The CDR3 extends over 11 amino acids. Trimming removed 8 bases at V and 2 bases at J, with 9 bases between. The V gene's germline CDR1 is DFQATT and CDR2 SNEGSKA (reference sequence).

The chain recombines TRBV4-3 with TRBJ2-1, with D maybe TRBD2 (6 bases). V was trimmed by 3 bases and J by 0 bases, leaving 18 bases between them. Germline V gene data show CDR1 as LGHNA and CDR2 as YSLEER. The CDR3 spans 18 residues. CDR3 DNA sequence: TGCGCCAGCAGCCAGGACTATAGGACCCGGGCCTCCTACAATGAGCAGTTCTTC. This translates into CASSQDYRTRASYNEQFF.

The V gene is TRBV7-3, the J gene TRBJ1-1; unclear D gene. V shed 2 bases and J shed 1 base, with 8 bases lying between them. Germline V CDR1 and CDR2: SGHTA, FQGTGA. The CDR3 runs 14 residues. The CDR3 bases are TGTGCCAGCAGCTTATGGGCGGGGAACACTGAAGCTTTCTTT. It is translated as CASSLWAGNTEAFF. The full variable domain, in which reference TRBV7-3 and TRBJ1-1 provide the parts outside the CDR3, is GAGVSQTPSNKVTEKGKYVELRCDPISGHTALYWYRQSLGQGPEFLIYFQGTGAADDSGLPNDRFFAVRPEGSVSTLKIQRTERGDSAVYLCASSLWAGNTEAFFGQGTRLTVV.

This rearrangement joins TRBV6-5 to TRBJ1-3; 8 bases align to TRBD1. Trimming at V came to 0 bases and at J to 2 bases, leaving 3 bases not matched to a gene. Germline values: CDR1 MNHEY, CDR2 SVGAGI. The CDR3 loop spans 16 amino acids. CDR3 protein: CASSYSSDRAGNTIYF. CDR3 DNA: TGTGCCAGCAGTTACTCATCGGACAGGGCTGGAAACACCATATATTTT.

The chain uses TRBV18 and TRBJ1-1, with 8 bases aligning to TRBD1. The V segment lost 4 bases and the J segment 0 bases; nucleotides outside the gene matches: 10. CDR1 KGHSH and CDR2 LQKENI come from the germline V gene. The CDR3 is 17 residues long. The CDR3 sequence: CASSLDRGGTLNTEAFF. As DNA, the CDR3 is TGTGCCAGCTCACTAGACAGGGGAGGTACCCTGAACACTGAAGCTTTCTTT.

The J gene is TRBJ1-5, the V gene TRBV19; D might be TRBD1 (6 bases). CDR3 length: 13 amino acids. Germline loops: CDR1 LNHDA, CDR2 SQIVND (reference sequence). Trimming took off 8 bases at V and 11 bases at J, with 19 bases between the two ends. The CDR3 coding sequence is TGTGCCAGTTCCGGGACACATCTTTTGGCCCAGCATTTT. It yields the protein CASSGTHLLAQHF.

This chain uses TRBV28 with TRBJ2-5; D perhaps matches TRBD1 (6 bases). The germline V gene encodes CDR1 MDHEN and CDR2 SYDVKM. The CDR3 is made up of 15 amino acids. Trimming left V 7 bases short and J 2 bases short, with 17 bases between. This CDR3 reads CASNPDRTGQETQYF. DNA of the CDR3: TGTGCCAGCAACCCCGACCGAACAGGGCAAGAGACCCAGTACTTC.

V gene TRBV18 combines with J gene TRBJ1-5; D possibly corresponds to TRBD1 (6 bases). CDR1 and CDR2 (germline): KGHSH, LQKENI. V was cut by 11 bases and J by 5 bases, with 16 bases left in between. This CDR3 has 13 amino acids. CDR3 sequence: CAGNRDNDQPQHF. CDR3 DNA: TGTGCCGGAAACCGGGACAATGATCAGCCCCAGCATTTT. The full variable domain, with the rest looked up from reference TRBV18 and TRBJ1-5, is NAGVMQNPRHLVRRRGQEARLRCSPMKGHSHVYWYRQLPEEGLKFMVYLQKENIIDESGMPKERFSAEFPKEGPSILRIQQVVRGDSAAYFCAGNRDNDQPQHFGDGTRLSIL.

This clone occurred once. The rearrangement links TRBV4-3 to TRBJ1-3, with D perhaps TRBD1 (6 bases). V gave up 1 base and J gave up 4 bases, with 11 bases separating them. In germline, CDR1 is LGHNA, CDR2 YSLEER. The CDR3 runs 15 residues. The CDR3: CASSQAGAGGNTIYF. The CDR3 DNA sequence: TGCGCCAGCAGCCAAGCAGGGGCAGGAGGAAACACCATATATTTT.

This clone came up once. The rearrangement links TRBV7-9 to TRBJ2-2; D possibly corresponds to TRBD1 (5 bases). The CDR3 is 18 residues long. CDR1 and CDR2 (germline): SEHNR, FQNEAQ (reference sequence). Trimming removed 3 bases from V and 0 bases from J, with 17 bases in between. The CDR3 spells CASSFSKWTPANTGELFF. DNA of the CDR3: TGTGCCAGCAGCTTCTCTAAATGGACACCTGCGAACACCGGGGAGCTGTTTTTT.

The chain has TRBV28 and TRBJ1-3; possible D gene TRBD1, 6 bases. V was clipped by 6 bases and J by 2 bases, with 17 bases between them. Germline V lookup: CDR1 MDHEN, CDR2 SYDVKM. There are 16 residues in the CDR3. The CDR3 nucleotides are TGTGCCAGCAGGTCGAGTTGGGGGCGAACTGGAAACACCATATATTTT. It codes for CASRSSWGRTGNTIYF.

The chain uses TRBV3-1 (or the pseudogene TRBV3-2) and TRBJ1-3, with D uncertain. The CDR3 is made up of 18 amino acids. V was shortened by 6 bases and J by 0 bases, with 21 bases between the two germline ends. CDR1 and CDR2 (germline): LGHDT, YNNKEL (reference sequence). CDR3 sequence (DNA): TGTGCCAGCAGACTAGGTGGCAGTCCCAGTAGCTCTGGAAACACCATATATTTT. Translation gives CASRLGGSPSSSGNTIYF.

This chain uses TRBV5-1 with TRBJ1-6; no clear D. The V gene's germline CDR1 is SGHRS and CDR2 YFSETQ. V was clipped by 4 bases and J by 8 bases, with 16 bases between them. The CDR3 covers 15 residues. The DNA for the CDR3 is TGCGCCAGCAGCCAACTCATGGGAGGAGATTCACCCCTCCACTTT. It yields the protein CASSQLMGGDSPLHF.

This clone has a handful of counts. This CDR3 reads CASSTGSPGNTIYF. The CDR3 DNA follows: TGTGCCAGCAGTACAGGTTCACCTGGAAACACCATATATTTT. The rearrangement joins TRBV27 to TRBJ1-3, with D possibly TRBD1 on 5 matching bases. The CDR3 has 14 residues. Germline CDR1 is MNHEY and CDR2 is SMNVEV (reference sequence). V shed 5 bases and J shed 2 bases, with 10 bases lying between them.

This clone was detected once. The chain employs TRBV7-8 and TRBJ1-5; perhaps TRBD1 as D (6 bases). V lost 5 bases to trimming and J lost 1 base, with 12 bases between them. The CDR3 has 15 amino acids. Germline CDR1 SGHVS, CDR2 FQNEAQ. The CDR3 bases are TGTGCCAGCAGCAGGGGGGGATCGAGCAATCAGCCCCAGCATTTT. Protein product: CASSRGGSSNQPQHF.

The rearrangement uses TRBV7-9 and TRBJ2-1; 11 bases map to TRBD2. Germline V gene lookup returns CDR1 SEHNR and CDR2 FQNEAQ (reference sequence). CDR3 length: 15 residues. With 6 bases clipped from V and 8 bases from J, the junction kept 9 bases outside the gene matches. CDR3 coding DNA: TGTGCCAGCAGGGCTCTAGCGGGAGGTGGGGATGAGCAGTTCTTC. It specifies CASRALAGGGDEQFF.

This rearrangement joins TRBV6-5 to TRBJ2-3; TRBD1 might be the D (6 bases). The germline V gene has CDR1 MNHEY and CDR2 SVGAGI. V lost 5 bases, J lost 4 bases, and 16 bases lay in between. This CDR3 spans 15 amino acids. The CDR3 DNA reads TGTGCCAGCAGTCCCATGGGGGCGCGGGCAGATACGCAGTATTTT. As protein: CASSPMGARADTQYF.

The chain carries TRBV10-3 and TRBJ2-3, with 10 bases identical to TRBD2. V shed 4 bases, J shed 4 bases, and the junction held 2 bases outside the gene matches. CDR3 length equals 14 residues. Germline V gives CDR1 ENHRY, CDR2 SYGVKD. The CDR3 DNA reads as TGTGCCATCAGTGGGAGCGGGGGGGCAGATACGCAGTATTTT. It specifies CAISGSGGADTQYF.

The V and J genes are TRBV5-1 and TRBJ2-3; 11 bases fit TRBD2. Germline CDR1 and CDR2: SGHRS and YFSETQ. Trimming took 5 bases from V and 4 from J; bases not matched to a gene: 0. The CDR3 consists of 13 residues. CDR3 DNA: TGCGCCAGCAGACTAGCGGGGGCAGATACGCAGTATTTT. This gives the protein CASRLAGADTQYF.

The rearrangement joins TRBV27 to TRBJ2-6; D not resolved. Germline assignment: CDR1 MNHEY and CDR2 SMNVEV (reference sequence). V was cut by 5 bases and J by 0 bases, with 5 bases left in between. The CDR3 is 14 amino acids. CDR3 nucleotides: TGTGCCAGCAGTCCCTCCTCTGGGGCCAACGTCCTGACTTTC. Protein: CASSPSSGANVLTF.

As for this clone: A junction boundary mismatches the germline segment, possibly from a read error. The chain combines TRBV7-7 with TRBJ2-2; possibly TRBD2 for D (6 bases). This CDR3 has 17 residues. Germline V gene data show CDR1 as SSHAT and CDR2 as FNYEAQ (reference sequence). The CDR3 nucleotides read TGTGCTAGCAGCTTAAGGATTTTCGGGGGAGGAACCGGGGAGCTGTTTTTT. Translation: CASSLRIFGGGTGELFF.

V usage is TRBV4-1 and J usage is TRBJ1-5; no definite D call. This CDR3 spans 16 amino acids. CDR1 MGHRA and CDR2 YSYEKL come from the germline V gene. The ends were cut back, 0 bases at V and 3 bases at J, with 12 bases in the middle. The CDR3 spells CASSQDPGSLNQPQHF. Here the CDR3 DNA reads TGCGCCAGCAGCCAAGATCCCGGGAGCCTCAATCAGCCCCAGCATTTT.

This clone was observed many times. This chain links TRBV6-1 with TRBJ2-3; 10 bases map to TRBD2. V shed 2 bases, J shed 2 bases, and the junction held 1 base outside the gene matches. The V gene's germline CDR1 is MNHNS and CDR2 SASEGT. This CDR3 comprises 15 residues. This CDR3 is CASSETSGATDTQYF. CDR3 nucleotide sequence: TGTGCCAGCAGTGAAACTAGCGGGGCCACAGATACGCAGTATTTT.

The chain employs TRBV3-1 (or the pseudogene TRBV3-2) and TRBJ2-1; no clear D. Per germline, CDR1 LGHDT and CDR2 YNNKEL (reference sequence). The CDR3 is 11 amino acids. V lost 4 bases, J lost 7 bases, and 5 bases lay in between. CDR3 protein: CASSLMNEQFF. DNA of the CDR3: TGTGCCAGCAGCCTTATGAATGAGCAGTTCTTC.

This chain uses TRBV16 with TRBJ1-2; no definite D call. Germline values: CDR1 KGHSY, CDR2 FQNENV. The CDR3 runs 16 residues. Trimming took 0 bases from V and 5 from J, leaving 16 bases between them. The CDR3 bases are TGTGCCAGCAGCCAATCGGGGAGGACCCCCTTTTATGGCTACACCTTC. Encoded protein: CASSQSGRTPFYGYTF.